This T cell receptor (beta chain) is drawn from a study of CD8 T cells in ankylosing spondylitis. Quantitative 5'-RACE with molecular barcodes was used to make the TCR beta libraries. One entry per CDR3 protein, called by TCRdb with MiXCR from the 5' RACE reads. This table holds 400,000 or so distinct CDR3 sequences, 25% to 30% found once. Regarding this clonotype: Its antigen remains unknown.

Study-wide findings and caveats: Seven to nine highly homologous variants formed a TCR beta motif that appeared characteristic of ankylosing spondylitis blood. As for the disease-linked clones, they showed a CD8+ phenotype and occurred at relatively low frequencies in peripheral blood. Disease-linked clones were reportedly significantly enriched in matched ankylosing spondylitis synovial fluid. Reactive arthritis synovial fluid and blood were previously reported to contain some motif variants.

Sequenced material: blood, either unsorted or a sorted T cell fraction (not recorded which). This sequence originates from a male donor with ankylosing spondylitis.

CDR3 sequence reads: CASSSLTGAGDTQYF. CDR3 coding DNA: TGCGCCAGCAGCTCACTGACAGGGGCAGGAGATACGCAGTATTTT. The V gene is TRBV5-1, the J gene TRBJ2-3, with 8 bases lining up with TRBD1. The CDR3 loop spans 15 amino acids. J was trimmed by 5 bases and V by 3 bases; bases with no gene match: 8. Germline CDR1 and CDR2: SGHRS and YFSETQ.